Listed below are T cell receptor beta chains from one sample, sequenced in a study of blood T cells in healthy people across ages. TCRdb re-called the 5' RACE reads with MiXCR, one entry per CDR3 protein. The sample shows about 640,000 distinct CDR3 sequences, 58% of them seen only once. Sequencing input: blood. These receptors all come from a man in his sixties in good health. The CDR3 runs from the conserved cysteine through the conserved F or W. The order of the fields is V gene, J gene, CDR3 protein.

TRBV5-5	TRBJ2-7	CAGAIDRASYEQYF
TRBV28	TRBJ2-5	CASSPTGARQETQYF
TRBV18	TRBJ1-1	CASSPPRRPNTEAFF
TRBV10-3	TRBJ1-2	CAAEPTGSIYGYTF
TRBV29-1	TRBJ1-2	CSVPRDIDYGYTF
TRBV24-1	TRBJ1-5	CATRRYSNQPQHF
TRBV20-1	TRBJ2-6	CSVAGVGGANVLTF
TRBV7-2	TRBJ2-5	CASSRDYSQETQYF
TRBV5-1	TRBJ2-5	CASSRLGITQETQYF
TRBV20-1	TRBJ2-1	CSARTLASGGSSYNEQFF
TRBV18	TRBJ1-4	CASSPPSTGSEKLFF
TRBV11-2	TRBJ2-7	CASSLEPGAYEQYF
TRBV20-1	TRBJ2-5	CSAPRDRGETQYF